This passage covers 8 T cell receptor beta chains from one sample sequenced in a study of T cell responses to AZD1222 COVID-19 vaccine. Generated by immunoSEQ multiplex PCR, the TCRdb table keeps only in-frame clones and is missing some. The sample holds more than 70,000 clones, over 75% seen once. The material was peripheral blood, obtained on day 0 of AZD1222 vaccination. These receptors were taken from an adult in good health.

The chain combines TRBV29-1 with TRBJ2-2; D is unclear. V was pared by 4 bases and J by 8 bases, with 8 bases between. Germline CDR1 SQVTM, CDR2 ANQGSEA. This CDR3 comprises 11 residues. CDR3 DNA sequence: TGCAGCGTTGTGGTGTCTGGGGAGCTGTTTTTT. Its translation is CSVVVSGELFF.

The chain carries TRBV19 and TRBJ2-5; possibly TRBD2 for D (6 bases). The CDR3 extends over 16 amino acids. Germline V lookup: CDR1 LNHDA, CDR2 SQIVND (reference sequence). V was clipped by 7 bases and J by 3 bases, with 21 bases between them. CDR3 DNA sequence: TGTGCCAGTACTTACCGCCGGGAGTTGGAAGAAGAGACCCAGTACTTC. Residues: CASTYRRELEEETQYF.

This clone was counted a single time. J is TRBJ1-4 and V is TRBV6-1; D is undetermined. Germline loops: CDR1 MNHNS, CDR2 SASEGT. The CDR3 is 12 residues long. Trimming stripped 1 base from V and 5 bases from J, with 2 bases between. CDR3 nucleotide sequence: TGTGCCAGCAGTGAAGGAAATGAAAAACTGTTTTTT. It encodes CASSEGNEKLFF.

The gene calls are TRBV19 and TRBJ1-5; TRBD1 might be the D (5 bases). Germline V CDR1 and CDR2: LNHDA, SQIVND (reference sequence). This CDR3 has 14 residues. V lost 9 bases, J lost 9 bases, and 21 bases lay in between. The CDR3 loop is CASTPLQASGPQHF. The CDR3 nucleotides are TGTGCCAGCACCCCATTACAGGCCTCAGGGCCCCAGCATTTT.

The rearrangement uses TRBV2 and TRBJ1-2, with no clear D. Germline CDR1 is SNHLY and CDR2 is FYNNEI. The CDR3 spans 12 residues. Deletions cut 11 bases from V and 2 bases from J, with 12 bases between. The CDR3 region has the DNA TGTGCCGGGGTCATGGCGAACTATGGCTACACCTTC. It codes for CAGVMANYGYTF.

The chain combines TRBV18 with TRBJ1-1; maybe TRBD1 (5 bases). This CDR3 has 15 residues. V gave up 2 bases and J gave up 3 bases, with 13 bases separating them. Germline V gene data show CDR1 as KGHSH and CDR2 as LQKENI. CDR3 nucleotides: TGTGCCAGCTCACCAGCGGGGGGAATGGACACTGAAGCTTTCTTT. As protein: CASSPAGGMDTEAFF.

This chain links TRBV19 with TRBJ2-3; TRBD2 matches 9 bases. Trimming took 4 bases from V and 15 from J; bases not matched to a gene: 8. CDR3 size: 12 residues. Germline assignment: CDR1 LNHDA and CDR2 SQIVND (reference sequence). The CDR3: CASSTGTSLRYF. The CDR3 DNA reads TGTGCCAGTAGTACGGGGACTAGCTTGCGCTATTTT. Variable domain in full (rest from reference TRBV19 and TRBJ2-3): DGGITQSPKYLFRKEGQNVTLSCEQNLNHDAMYWYRQDPGQGLRLIYYSQIVNDFQKGDIAEGYSVSREKKESFPLTVTSAQKNPTAFYLCASSTGTSLRYFGPGTRLTVL.

The genes are TRBV5-1 and TRBJ1-6; D unresolved. This CDR3 spans 15 amino acids. Trimming stripped 1 base from V and 9 bases from J, with 14 bases between. In germline, CDR1 is SGHRS, CDR2 YFSETQ. CDR3 nucleotides: TGCGCCAGCAGCTTGAAAAGGCAGCCCGGTTCACCCCTCCACTTT. Its translation is CASSLKRQPGSPLHF.